Listed here are 32 T cell receptor beta chains from one sample, sequenced in a study of cytomegalovirus exposure and HLA in healthy donors. Method: immunoSEQ multiplex PCR; TCRdb's copy keeps in-frame clones and lacks some. The sample lists 120,000 or so clones; 89% were seen once. The sample taken for sequencing was PBMCs. These receptors were obtained from a woman aged 18-29 years in good health and CMV-seronegative.

The chain recombines TRBV28 with TRBJ1-5; 9 bases fit TRBD1. The CDR3 has 14 residues. With V trimmed by 3 bases and J by 6 bases, 3 bases remained unmatched. Looked up from germline, CDR1 is MDHEN and CDR2 is SYDVKM. In DNA form, the CDR3 reads TGTGCCAGCAGTTTGGGACAGGGTCCTCAGCCCCAGCATTTT. As protein: CASSLGQGPQPQHF.

The J gene is TRBJ1-5, the V gene TRBV6-5; D might be TRBD1 (5 bases). In germline, CDR1 is MNHEY, CDR2 SVGAGI. The CDR3 is 14 amino acids. The germline V and J ends were trimmed by 5 bases and 3 bases, with 11 bases remaining between them. The CDR3 DNA reads TGTGCCAGCAGTCCCCGGGACTTCAATCAGCCCCAGCATTTT. This codes for CASSPRDFNQPQHF.

V usage is TRBV7-8 and J usage is TRBJ2-3, with D possibly being TRBD1 (5 bases). V gave up 4 bases and J gave up 3 bases, with 8 bases separating them. Looked up from germline, CDR1 is SGHVS and CDR2 is FQNEAQ. This CDR3 comprises 13 residues. The CDR3 DNA follows: TGTGCCAGCAGCTCCAGGGTTACAGATACGCAGTATTTT. As protein: CASSSRVTDTQYF.

V is TRBV9 and J is TRBJ2-1; 9 nucleotides align to TRBD2. The V gene's germline CDR1 is SGDLS and CDR2 YYNGEE. This CDR3 contains 19 residues. Trimming took 3 bases from V and 0 from J; bases not matched to a gene: 13. CDR3 sequence: CASSAYVSGSFLSYNEQFF. CDR3 sequence (DNA): TGTGCCAGCAGCGCCTATGTTAGCGGGAGTTTTCTCTCCTACAATGAGCAGTTCTTC. The full variable domain, in which reference TRBV9 and TRBJ2-1 provide the parts outside the CDR3, is DSGVTQTPKHLITATGQRVTLRCSPRSGDLSVYWYQQSLDQGLQFLIQYYNGEERAKGNILERFSAQQFPDLHSELNLSSLELGDSALYFCASSAYVSGSFLSYNEQFFGPGTRLTVL.

V and J are TRBV5-1 and TRBJ2-2; no definite D call. CDR1 and CDR2 from the germline V gene are SGHRS and YFSETQ. The germline V and J ends were trimmed by 5 bases and 0 bases, with 8 bases remaining between them. This CDR3 has 14 residues. The CDR3 loop is CASRGESNTGELFF. The CDR3 bases are TGCGCCAGCAGAGGAGAGTCGAACACCGGGGAGCTGTTTTTT. The whole variable domain, remainder taken from reference TRBV5-1 and TRBJ2-2, is KAGVTQTPRYLIKTRGQQVTLSCSPISGHRSVSWYQQTPGQGLQFLFEYFSETQRNKGNFPGRFSGRQFSNSRSEMNVSTLELGDSALYLCASRGESNTGELFFGEGSRLTVL.

This chain connects TRBV18 to TRBJ1-1, with a weak D call TRBD1 (5 bases). The germline CDR1 and CDR2 sequences are KGHSH and LQKENI. The V end lost 5 bases, the J end lost 1 base, and 11 bases lay between the germline ends. The CDR3 length is 14 residues. The CDR3 loop is CASSGGFANTEAFF. In nucleotides, the CDR3 is TGTGCCAGCTCAGGGGGGTTTGCGAACACTGAAGCTTTCTTT.

The V gene is TRBV7-9, the J gene TRBJ2-2, with D tentatively TRBD2 (6 bases). The germline V and J ends were trimmed by 1 base and 4 bases, with 10 bases remaining between them. The CDR3 has 15 amino acids. Germline V gives CDR1 SEHNR, CDR2 FQNEAQ (reference sequence). The CDR3 is CASSLVMGGTGELFF. As DNA, the CDR3 is TGTGCCAGCAGCTTAGTGATGGGGGGCACCGGGGAGCTGTTTTTT.

The chain is built from TRBV6-6 and TRBJ1-4; D uncertain. This CDR3 spans 13 amino acids. CDR1 is MNHNY and CDR2 is SVGAGI in the germline V gene (reference sequence). Deletions cut 8 bases from V and 11 bases from J, with 18 bases between. CDR3 protein: CASGSSSRMKLFF. As DNA, the CDR3 is TGTGCCAGCGGATCGTCTTCGAGGATGAAACTGTTTTTT.

Details on this clone: In the same sample, other DNA sequences code for this CDR3. The CDR3 sequence is CASSLVPGGNEKLFF. The CDR3 DNA follows: TGCGCCAGCAGCTTGGTGCCGGGTGGGAATGAAAAACTGTTTTTT. The chain recombines TRBV5-1 with TRBJ1-4; D not certain. The CDR3 sequence is 15 residues long. Germline V lookup: CDR1 SGHRS, CDR2 YFSETQ. Trimming stripped 0 bases from V and 5 bases from J, with 11 bases between.

The count of this clone is one. The chain joins TRBV29-1 to TRBJ2-7; maybe TRBD2 (5 bases). The V gene lost 1 base and the J gene lost 6 bases, with 10 bases spanning the gap. This CDR3 spans 12 amino acids. Germline loops: CDR1 SQVTM, CDR2 ANQGSEA. CDR3 loop: CSVEGERREQYF. The CDR3 bases are TGCAGCGTTGAAGGGGAGCGGCGCGAGCAGTACTTC.

The chain is built from TRBV5-1 and TRBJ1-2, with D uncertain. Per the germline V gene, CDR1 is SGHRS and CDR2 is YFSETQ. The CDR3 runs 13 residues. V lost 1 base and J 0 bases, leaving 4 bases between the germline ends. CDR3 in amino acids: CASSLTANYGYTF. The CDR3 DNA reads as TGCGCCAGCAGCTTGACAGCTAACTATGGCTACACCTTC.

DNA for the CDR3: TGCGCCAGCAGCCCGAACAGGGGGAACACCGGGGAGCTGTTTTTT. This translates into CASSPNRGNTGELFF. The genes are TRBV5-1 and TRBJ2-2; TRBD1 agrees at 7 bases. The CDR3 totals 15 residues. V was pared by 4 bases and J by 1 base, with 4 bases of the junction left unmatched. CDR1 and CDR2 from the germline V gene are SGHRS and YFSETQ.

The V gene is TRBV5-1, the J gene TRBJ2-1; D gene uncertain. CDR1 is SGHRS, CDR2 YFSETQ, per germline. Trimming removed 2 bases at V and 7 bases at J, with 4 bases between. CDR3 length: 11 residues. CDR3 nucleotide sequence: TGCGCCAGCAGCTTCAGGAATGAGCAGTTCTTC. It codes for CASSFRNEQFF.

The V and J genes are TRBV4-1 and TRBJ1-2, with D possibly matching TRBD1 (5 bases). The length of the CDR3 is 15 residues. V was trimmed by 0 bases and J by 8 bases, leaving 16 bases between them. CDR1 MGHRA and CDR2 YSYEKL come from the germline V gene. CDR3 in DNA: TGCGCCAGCAGCCAAGATTTATTGGGGGGAAGGGGCTACACCTTC. This codes for CASSQDLLGGRGYTF.

The rearrangement joins TRBV27 to TRBJ2-1; no definite D call. CDR1 is MNHEY, CDR2 SMNVEV, per germline (reference sequence). The CDR3 runs 13 residues. The V end lost 2 bases, the J end lost 5 bases, and 7 bases lay between the germline ends. The CDR3 is CASSLGQNNEQFF. The CDR3, as DNA: TGTGCCAGCAGTTTAGGGCAGAACAATGAGCAGTTCTTC.

This clone has only one observation. V and J are TRBV2 and TRBJ2-3, with 9 positions matching TRBD2. CDR3 size: 15 residues. J gave up 8 bases and V 6 bases, and 12 bases lay outside the gene matches. The germline V gene encodes CDR1 SNHLY and CDR2 FYNNEI. CDR3 DNA: TGTGCCAGCAGGCCCGGGACTAGCAGGCTCGGTACGCAGTATTTT. It codes for CASRPGTSRLGTQYF.

The count of this clone is one. The chain employs TRBV15 and TRBJ1-6, with D unclear. V was clipped by 8 bases and J by 3 bases, with 5 bases between them. CDR1 LNHNV and CDR2 YYDKDF come from the germline V gene (reference sequence). The CDR3 runs to 12 residues. DNA of the CDR3: TGTGCCACCCCGTACTATAATTCACCCCTCCACTTT. Protein sequence: CATPYYNSPLHF.

V usage is TRBV28 and J usage is TRBJ2-3, with 7 bases aligning to TRBD1. CDR3 length: 13 amino acids. Germline CDR1 is MDHEN and CDR2 is SYDVKM. V dropped 7 bases and J dropped 2; count of bases not matched to a gene: 3. CDR3 residues: CASMGQITDTQYF. The CDR3 DNA follows: TGTGCCAGCATGGGACAGATCACAGATACGCAGTATTTT.

The chain combines TRBV7-2 with TRBJ2-1; TRBD2 agrees at 8 bases. Per the germline V gene, CDR1 is SGHTA and CDR2 is FQGNSA. Trimming took 2 bases from V and 0 from J; bases not matched to a gene: 6. CDR3 size: 17 residues. The DNA for the CDR3 is TGTGCCAGCAGCTTAAAGCGGGGGATCTCCTCCTACAATGAGCAGTTCTTC. Its translation is CASSLKRGISSYNEQFF.

The CDR3 sequence: CASSASGGRQPQHF. The CDR3 DNA follows: TGTGCCAGCAGCGCATCCGGGGGGCGTCAGCCCCAGCATTTT. The chain is built from TRBV9 and TRBJ1-5; D perhaps matches TRBD1 (6 bases). Germline-derived CDR1 and CDR2 are SGDLS and YYNGEE. The ends were cut back, 3 bases at V and 6 bases at J, with 13 bases in the middle. There are 14 residues in the CDR3.

This chain joins TRBV28 and TRBJ1-5, with D unresolved. Trimming cost V 10 bases and J 3 bases, with 7 bases left between them. Germline V gives CDR1 MDHEN, CDR2 SYDVKM. The CDR3 contains 11 residues. This CDR3 is CATSPNQPQHF. In nucleotides, the CDR3 is TGTGCCACCTCTCCCAATCAGCCCCAGCATTTT.

CDR3 loop: CASSSLTGSSGNTIYF. DNA for the CDR3: TGTGCCAGCAGTTCGTTGACTGGATCCTCTGGAAACACCATATATTTT. J is TRBJ1-3 and V is TRBV6-5; no reliable D call. Germline CDR1 reads MNHEY; CDR2 reads SVGAGI. V lost 4 bases, J lost 0 bases, and 13 bases lay in between. The CDR3 extends over 16 amino acids.

The chain joins TRBV5-5 to TRBJ1-2; maybe TRBD1 (5 bases). The germline V gene encodes CDR1 SGHKS and CDR2 YYEKEE (reference sequence). Trimming pared 1 base from V and 4 bases from J, leaving 11 bases between. The CDR3 has 14 residues. The CDR3 protein is CASSLRRGIYGYTF. The CDR3 DNA reads TGTGCCAGCAGCTTGAGAAGGGGAATCTATGGCTACACCTTC.

This clone was recorded once. The genes are TRBV5-4 and TRBJ2-5; a weak D match, TRBD2 (7 bases). V dropped 1 base and J dropped 4 bases, with 17 bases sitting between them. The CDR3 totals 16 residues. CDR1 and CDR2 from the germline V gene are SGHNT and YYREEE (reference sequence). The CDR3 coding sequence is TGTGCCAGCAGCTTGCACAGGGAGGGCCCCAGAGAGACCCAGTACTTC. Translated, it gives CASSLHREGPRETQYF.

The V gene is TRBV2, the J gene TRBJ1-2; 7 nucleotides line up with TRBD1. The V gene end was trimmed by 2 bases and the J gene end by 4 bases; junction bases not matched to a gene: 7. The CDR3 consists of 15 residues. Germline CDR1 SNHLY, CDR2 FYNNEI. CDR3 residues: CASSEQGDNPYGYTF. As DNA, the CDR3 is TGTGCCAGCAGTGAACAGGGGGACAACCCCTATGGCTACACCTTC.

The rearrangement links TRBV19 to TRBJ1-1; D is possibly TRBD1 (5 bases). Deletions cut 3 bases from V and 3 bases from J, with 11 bases between. Germline V lookup: CDR1 LNHDA, CDR2 SQIVND (reference sequence). CDR3 length equals 14 residues. CDR3 coding DNA: TGTGCCAGTAGTATTCGGGGGGATGACACTGAAGCTTTCTTT. As protein: CASSIRGDDTEAFF. The full variable domain, with the rest looked up from reference TRBV19 and TRBJ1-1, is DGGITQSPKYLFRKEGQNVTLSCEQNLNHDAMYWYRQDPGQGLRLIYYSQIVNDFQKGDIAEGYSVSREKKESFPLTVTSAQKNPTAFYLCASSIRGDDTEAFFGQGTRLTVV.

The gene calls are TRBV25-1 and TRBJ2-3; D is perhaps TRBD1 (5 bases). The CDR3 length is 12 residues. Trimming cost V 7 bases and J 6 bases, with 11 bases left between them. Per the germline V gene, CDR1 is MGHDK and CDR2 is SYGVNS. CDR3 DNA sequence: TGTGCCAGCAACCGACAGTCCGATACGCAGTATTTT. Its translation: CASNRQSDTQYF.

This rearrangement joins TRBV30 to TRBJ1-4; D is ambiguous. Deletions cut 5 bases from V and 7 bases from J, with 14 bases between. Germline V gene sequence: CDR1 GTSNPN, CDR2 SVGIG (reference sequence). The CDR3 has 13 residues. CDR3 amino acids: CAWHTRLGEKLFF. Written as DNA, the CDR3 is TGTGCCTGGCACACGCGGCTAGGTGAAAAACTGTTTTTT. Combining the CDR3 with reference TRBV30 and TRBJ1-4 gives the whole variable domain SQTIHQWPATLVQPVGSPLSLECTVEGTSNPNLYWYRQAAGRGLQLLFYSVGIGQISSEVPQNLSASRPQDRQFILSSKKLLLSDSGFYLCAWHTRLGEKLFFGSGTQLSVL.

The V gene is TRBV27, the J gene TRBJ2-1, with D possibly matching TRBD2 (6 bases). The CDR3 covers 15 residues. V shed 8 bases and J shed 8 bases, with 22 bases lying between them. Germline CDR1 MNHEY, CDR2 SMNVEV (reference sequence). CDR3 amino acids: CASAKGLFTGDEQFF. CDR3 nucleotide sequence: TGTGCCAGCGCAAAGGGACTCTTCACCGGGGATGAGCAGTTCTTC.

The chain employs TRBV27 and TRBJ2-7; 8 nucleotides agree with TRBD2. Germline assignment: CDR1 MNHEY and CDR2 SMNVEV (reference sequence). V shed 8 bases, J shed 7 bases, and the junction held 10 bases outside the gene matches. The CDR3 has 13 residues. This CDR3 reads CASRPAGVEEQYF. CDR3 nucleotides: TGTGCCAGCCGGCCAGCGGGAGTGGAGGAGCAGTACTTC.

The chain recombines TRBV4-2 with TRBJ2-7, with D possibly matching TRBD2 (7 bases). V dropped 0 bases and J dropped 5 bases, with 14 bases sitting between them. The CDR3 totals 15 residues. Germline V gene lookup returns CDR1 LGHNA and CDR2 YNFKEQ. The CDR3 sequence: CASSQERGRENEQYF. The CDR3 DNA is TGTGCCAGCAGCCAAGAGAGGGGGAGGGAGAACGAGCAGTACTTC.

The V call is TRBV28, the J call TRBJ2-7; weak D call: TRBD1 (6 bases). The CDR3 is 13 residues long. The germline CDR1 and CDR2 sequences are MDHEN and SYDVKM. The ends were cut back, 1 base at V and 5 bases at J, with 9 bases in the middle. CDR3: CASSLSGADEQYF. CDR3 nucleotide sequence: TGTGCCAGCAGTTTATCAGGGGCTGACGAGCAGTACTTC.